What follows are 10 T cell receptor beta chains derived from one specimen sequenced in a study of T cells in Graves' hyperthyroidism and ophthalmopathy (dated by TCRdb to between 2017 and 2020). The receptor library was made with multiplex PCR. Instrument used: Illumina HiSeq 2000. Amplification of TCR beta CDR3 regions was carried out from RNA transcripts. The first round of RT-PCR for the TCR CDR3 was performed with the HTBI primer set and the Qiagen OneStep RT-PCR kit. TCRdb reprocessed the public reads (quality trimming at Q25 with fastp, clone calling with MiXCR) and kept in-frame beta chains. Every CDR3 protein is listed once, alongside the most common genes and DNA of its rows. For this sample there are roughly 380,000 distinct CDR3 sequences; about a sixth appear just once. The top ten hold around a sixth of the sample. Sequenced sample: blood. Receptors originate from a woman in her forties with Graves' ophthalmopathy.

This sequence joins TRBV19 and TRBJ2-7; a possible D gene is TRBD2 (6 bases). CDR1 is LNHDA and CDR2 is SQIVND in the germline V gene (reference sequence). The CDR3 loop spans 14 amino acids. V gave up 7 bases and J gave up 0 bases, with 13 bases separating them. The CDR3 is CASKSLAASYEQYF. The CDR3, as DNA: TGTGCCAGTAAGAGCTTAGCGGCCTCCTACGAGCAGTACTTC.

This clonotype was recorded many times. The V and J genes are TRBV15 and TRBJ1-1; the D is unclear. From germline, CDR1 is LNHNV and CDR2 YYDKDF (reference sequence). V lost 5 bases, J lost 4 bases, and 11 bases lay in between. The length of the CDR3 is 13 residues. CDR3 bases: TGTGCCACCAGCGGCGGAGGGTCCACTGAAGCTTTCTTT. This gives the protein CATSGGGSTEAFF.

This clonotype was observed at least ten times. This rearrangement joins TRBV6-1 to TRBJ1-2; D ambiguous. With 0 bases removed from V and 8 bases from J, the gap between germline ends came to 4 bases. Germline V gene data show CDR1 as MNHNS and CDR2 as SASEGT. The CDR3 spans 11 residues. In DNA form, the CDR3 reads TGTGCCAGCAGTGAAGCCTCCGGCTACACCTTC. Translating gives CASSEASGYTF.

This clonotype has a count of ten or more. The chain recombines TRBV2 with TRBJ1-2; D gene ambiguous. Germline CDR1 SNHLY, CDR2 FYNNEI. The CDR3 spans 12 residues. V was trimmed by 4 bases and J by 2 bases, leaving 5 bases between them. DNA of the CDR3: TGTGCCAGCAGTGTTCGGAACTATGGCTACACCTTC. Encoded protein: CASSVRNYGYTF.

The sample holds many counts of this clonotype. The chain has TRBV5-1 and TRBJ1-1; TRBD1 might be the D (6 bases). The germline V gene encodes CDR1 SGHRS and CDR2 YFSETQ. The V gene lost 4 bases and the J gene lost 3 bases, with 10 bases spanning the gap. The CDR3 covers 13 residues. CDR3 DNA: TGCGCCAGCAGCCCTCCAGGGGACACTGAAGCTTTCTTT. It specifies CASSPPGDTEAFF. Filled out from reference TRBV5-1 and TRBJ1-1, the complete variable domain reads KAGVTQTPRYLIKTRGQQVTLSCSPISGHRSVSWYQQTPGQGLQFLFEYFSETQRNKGNFPGRFSGRQFSNSRSEMNVSTLELGDSALYLCASSPPGDTEAFFGQGTRLTVV.

This clonotype was detected ten times or more. The chain combines TRBV28 with TRBJ1-1, with a weak D call TRBD1 (5 bases). The V gene's germline CDR1 is MDHEN and CDR2 SYDVKM. This CDR3 comprises 13 residues. V lost 7 bases and J lost 1, with 10 bases in between. CDR3 region: CASNLQGNTEAFF. Written as DNA, the CDR3 is TGTGCCAGCAATCTTCAGGGGAACACTGAAGCTTTCTTT. The complete variable domain, with remaining parts taken from reference TRBV28 and TRBJ1-1, reads DVKVTQSSRYLVKRTGEKVFLECVQDMDHENMFWYRQDPGLGLRLIYFSYDVKMKEKGDIPEGYSVSREKKERFSLILESASTNQTSMYLCASNLQGNTEAFFGQGTRLTVV.

This clonotype was seen many times. The genes are TRBV20-1 and TRBJ1-2; 8 positions match TRBD1. Germline lookup yields CDR1 DFQATT and CDR2 SNEGSKA (reference sequence). V shed 0 bases and J 7 bases; nucleotides not matched to a gene: 4. This CDR3 has 13 amino acids. The CDR3 region is CSARDGTGGGYTF. CDR3 bases: TGCAGTGCTAGAGATGGGACAGGTGGTGGCTACACCTTC.

The table lists this clonotype with many counts. The J gene is TRBJ1-5, the V gene TRBV4-3, with 7 bases lining up with TRBD1. Germline V gene data show CDR1 as LGHNA and CDR2 as YSLEER. V shed 2 bases and J 5 bases; nucleotides not matched to a gene: 15. The CDR3 runs 18 residues. CDR3 sequence (DNA): TGCGCCAGCAGCCAACATTGGACAGGATACCTCCTTGATCAGCCCCAGCATTTT. Its protein is CASSQHWTGYLLDQPQHF.

This clonotype was counted ten times or more. The V call is TRBV12-3 or TRBV12-4, the J call TRBJ2-2; D uncertain. CDR3 length equals 15 residues. V dropped 5 bases and J dropped 0 bases, with 10 bases sitting between them. The CDR3 spells CASSTISPNTGELFF. The CDR3, as DNA: TGTGCCAGCAGTACTATTTCCCCGAACACCGGGGAGCTGTTTTTT.

This clonotype was picked up many times. This chain links TRBV30 with TRBJ1-1, with TRBD1 as a possible D gene (6 bases). The CDR3 runs 13 residues. Trimming pared 3 bases from V and 5 bases from J, leaving 13 bases between. Germline loops: CDR1 GTSNPN, CDR2 SVGIG (reference sequence). In DNA, the CDR3 is TGTGCCTGGAGCAGGGGCGCTTGGACTGAAGCTTTCTTT. Its protein is CAWSRGAWTEAFF.